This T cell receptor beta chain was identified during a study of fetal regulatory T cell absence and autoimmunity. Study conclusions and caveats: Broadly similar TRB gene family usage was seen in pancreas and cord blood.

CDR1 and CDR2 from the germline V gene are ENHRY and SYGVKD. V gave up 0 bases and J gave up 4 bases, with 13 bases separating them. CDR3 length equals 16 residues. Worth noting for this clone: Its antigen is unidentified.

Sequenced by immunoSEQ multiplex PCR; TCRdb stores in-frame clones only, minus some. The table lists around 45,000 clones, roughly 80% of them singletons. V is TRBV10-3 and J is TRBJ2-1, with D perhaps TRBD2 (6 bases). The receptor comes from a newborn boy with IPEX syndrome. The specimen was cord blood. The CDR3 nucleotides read TGTGCCATCAGTGAGTCAGGGCTAGCGAGTTACAATGAGCAGTTCTTC. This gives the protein CAISESGLASYNEQFF.